This TCR beta chain was sequenced for a study of long-term antiretroviral therapy in people with HIV. Whole-study context: Samples from the earliest time points predate the 2015 immediate-ART recommendation by about a decade. Overall study findings and caveats: ART adherence was not documented, and neither viral resistance nor therapy changes had any data.

The assay, immunoSEQ v3.0, was run at survey level. TCRdb keeps only in-frame clones here, not all; method: immunoSEQ multiplex PCR. The sample consists of 42,000 or so clones, around 85% of them appearing once. As to this clone: Its cognate antigen is unknown.

Trimming cost V 0 bases and J 7 bases, with 12 bases left between them. CDR1 and CDR2 (germline): LGHNA, YSLEER. The CDR3 runs 15 residues. Cryopreserved PBMC, at roughly 0.95-11 million per sample, were present before DNA extraction. The material was unsorted PBMCs, obtained 1.2 years after starting antiretroviral therapy. This sequence joins TRBV4-3 and TRBJ2-2, with D possibly matching TRBD2 (5 bases). The clonotype comes from a woman aged 45-59 years with HIV. The CDR3 is CASSQEIGVHGELFF. CDR3 in DNA: TGCGCCAGCAGCCAAGAAATCGGGGTGCACGGGGAGCTGTTTTTT.